Listed below are T cell receptor beta chains from one sample, sequenced in a study of cytomegalovirus exposure and HLA in healthy donors. Profiled with immunoSEQ multiplex PCR; TCRdb holds only in-frame clones, not every one. The data hold around 270,000 clones, with 75% to 85% observed a single time. The source material was PBMCs. The receptors shown here come from a girl between 2 and 10 years old in good health and CMV-seronegative. CDR3s include the opening cysteine and the closing phenylalanine or tryptophan. Fields, in order: D gene, clone size, V gene, J gene, CDR3 DNA, CDR3 protein. The D gene is left open where the match is weak. The size field is filled for only some rows; it gives once, few, many or a size class.

-,-,TRBV21-1,TRBJ2-7,TGTGCCAGCCAAATACGGACTAGCTCCCCAGGGCGACAGTACTTC,CASQIRTSSPGRQYF
TRBD2,-,TRBV7-2,TRBJ2-5,TGTGCCAGCAGCTTCTGGACTAGCGGGGAGGGGGCCCAGTACTTC,CASSFWTSGEGAQYF
-,-,TRBV28,TRBJ1-1,TGTGCCAGCAGTTTCCTCCGCGGGGGGGACACTGAAGCTTTCTTT,CASSFLRGGDTEAFF
TRBD2,-,TRBV7-6,TRBJ2-3,TGTGCCAGCAGCTTAGTTCTCTGGGCTAGCGGTAGCACAGATACGCAGTATTTT,CASSLVLWASGSTDTQYF
-,once,TRBV6-5,TRBJ1-6,TGTGCCAGCAGTTACGTCGTTTATAATTCACCCCTCCACTTT,CASSYVVYNSPLHF
-,-,TRBV27,TRBJ1-5,TGTGCCAGCAGTTTATACGGGACACCTTATAGCAATCAGCCCCAGCATTTT,CASSLYGTPYSNQPQHF
-,-,TRBV11-2,TRBJ1-1,TGTGCCAGCAGCCCTTTTACTGAAGCTTTCTTT,CASSPFTEAFF
-,-,TRBV7-9,TRBJ1-2,TGTGCCAGCAGCTTGCAGGGGAGTGGCTACACCTTC,CASSLQGSGYTF
-,-,TRBV6-4,TRBJ2-1,TGTGCCAGCAGTTACAGGTGGGGCAATGAGCAGTTCTTC,CASSYRWGNEQFF
-,-,TRBV28,TRBJ2-7,TGTGCCAGCGCGGTCCTCTACGAGCAGTACTTC,CASAVLYEQYF
TRBD1,few,TRBV13,TRBJ1-2,TGTGCCAGCAGCTTTCTACAGGGGCCCTATGGCTACACCTTC,CASSFLQGPYGYTF
-,-,TRBV9,TRBJ1-2,TGTGCCAGCAGCGACGTCGGTGGCTACACCTTC,CASSDVGGYTF
-,few,TRBV25-1,TRBJ1-1,TGTGCCAGCAGTGAATCCGGGGGGAACACTGAAGCTTTCTTT,CASSESGGNTEAFF
-,-,TRBV29-1,TRBJ1-1,TGCAGCGTTGAAGAGATCGCCAGGGACACTGAAGCTTTCTTT,CSVEEIARDTEAFF
TRBD1,few,TRBV2,TRBJ1-6,TGTGCCAGCCTAAGGGACAGGGGTTACCCCCTCCACTTT,CASLRDRGYPLHF
TRBD1,-,TRBV28,TRBJ1-5,TGTGCCAGCAGTTTACCAGGGGGAGGCGGACAGCCCCAGCATTTT,CASSLPGGGGQPQHF
-,-,TRBV19,TRBJ2-7,TGTGCCAGCTTACTTGTCTACGAGCAGTACTTC,CASLLVYEQYF
-,-,TRBV11-2,TRBJ2-1,TGTGCCAGCAGCTTAGTGACAGACTACAATGAGCAGTTCTTC,CASSLVTDYNEQFF
TRBD2,-,TRBV5-4,TRBJ2-7,TGTGCCAGCAGCTTGGTAGCGGGGGACTACGAGCAGTACTTC,CASSLVAGDYEQYF
-,-,TRBV11-2,TRBJ1-6,TGTGCCAGCAGCTTATGGACTTCCAATTCACCCCTCCACTTT,CASSLWTSNSPLHF
-,-,TRBV7-2,TRBJ1-5,TGTGCCAGCAGCCTAGGGGCTGGAAGCAATCAGCCCCAGCATTTT,CASSLGAGSNQPQHF
TRBD1,-,TRBV4-2,TRBJ1-1,TGTGCCAGCATCCGACAGGGGGGTAACATGAACACTGAAGCTTTCTTT,CASIRQGGNMNTEAFF
-,once,TRBV9,TRBJ2-5,TGTGCCAGCAGCGCCGAAAGAAGCGAGGAGACCCAGTACTTC,CASSAERSEETQYF
-,-,TRBV7-2,TRBJ1-6,TGTGCCAGCAGCTCTACCACAGGGAATTCACCCCTCCACTTT,CASSSTTGNSPLHF
-,-,TRBV10-3,TRBJ2-7,TGTGCCATCAGTGAGTCTGACAGCTCGGCAAACGAGCAGTACTTC,CAISESDSSANEQYF
-,-,TRBV6-1,TRBJ2-3,TGTGCCAGCAGTGCAGATAGCGAGCCCCCAGATACGCAGTATTTT,CASSADSEPPDTQYF
TRBD2,-,TRBV5-4,TRBJ2-1,TGTGCCAGCAGCTTCCTGGGAGGGTTAAACAATGAGCAGTTCTTC,CASSFLGGLNNEQFF
TRBD2,once,TRBV28,TRBJ2-1,TGTGCCAGCAGTTCGTGGGAGGGCCGCCCCAATGAGCAGTTCTTC,CASSSWEGRPNEQFF
-,-,TRBV10-3,TRBJ2-3,TGTGCCATCAGAGGCGGGGTCACAGATACGCAGTATTTT,CAIRGGVTDTQYF
-,-,TRBV4-1,TRBJ1-2,TGCGCCAGCAGCCCAGCCTGGGGGAGGATTTTCTATGGCTACACCTTC,CASSPAWGRIFYGYTF
-,-,TRBV11-2,TRBJ2-7,TGTGCCAGCAGCTTAGCCGTCGGACAGCTCTACGAGCAGTACTTC,CASSLAVGQLYEQYF
-,-,TRBV2,TRBJ2-1,TGTGCCAGCGGACTTACAAGCTCCTACAATGAGCAGTTCTTC,CASGLTSSYNEQFF
TRBD1,-,TRBV27,TRBJ2-1,TGTGCCAGCAACTACGGGATTCACAGGGGCTCCTACAATGAGCAGTTCTTC,CASNYGIHRGSYNEQFF
-,few,TRBV4-1,TRBJ1-2,TGCGCCAGCAGCCCAGACAGGTCTAACTATGGCTACACCTTC,CASSPDRSNYGYTF